This T cell receptor (beta chain) was obtained from a study of OX40 agonist ivuxolimab in advanced cancers. Study context: Patient treatment consisted of intravenous ivuxolimab administration every 2 weeks at 0.01 to 10 mg/kg. Overall study findings and caveats: Antigens targeted by the expanded peripheral T cells were not determined.

TCRdb's copy holds only in-frame clones and misses some; the assay was immunoSEQ multiplex PCR. The sample shows around 50,000 clones, 75% to 90% of them seen only once. The CDR3 runs 15 residues. As regards this clone: Its antigen is unknown.

This clonotype was sampled from an adult with an advanced solid tumor such as melanoma, head and neck, liver or kidney cancer. The input for sequencing was CD4+ or CD8+ T cells sorted from blood, taken in a trial of the OX40 agonist ivuxolimab. The V call is TRBV7-5, the J call TRBJ2-3; TRBD1 is the table's D call, not checked against the DNA. TRBV7-5 is labeled a pseudogene. In nucleotides, the CDR3 is TGTGCCAGAAGCTCGACAGGGAGTAGCACAGATACGCAGTATTTT. It encodes CARSSTGSSTDTQYF.